This T cell receptor beta chain originates from a study of T cell responses to AZD1222 COVID-19 vaccine. Study results and caveats: Donors were largely white British and mainly female; clonal diversity was possibly underestimated. Breadth and depth of Spike-specific TCRs rose after two AZD1222 doses. Close to half of spike-specific TCRs reportedly recognize unmutated variant regions. The number of AZD1222 recipients seropositive at baseline was only 5 to 7.

Data came from immunoSEQ multiplex PCR; TCRdb stores just in-frame clones and leaves some out. The repertoire holds 210,000 or so clones, with about 94% as singletons. Per the germline V gene, CDR1 is MDHEN and CDR2 is SYDVKM. The trim removed 3 bases at V and 5 bases at J, leaving 7 bases unmatched. The CDR3 spans 15 residues. Note on this clone: Its antigen is unknown.

The clonotype was recovered from an adult who received the MenACWY meningococcal vaccine as a control. The rearrangement links TRBV28 to TRBJ1-5; 7 positions agree with TRBD1. The input for sequencing was peripheral blood, taken 28 days after the second dose of the MenACWY control vaccine. CDR3 protein: CASSFSDRNHQPQHF. DNA for the CDR3: TGTGCCAGCAGTTTTTCGGACAGGAACCATCAGCCCCAGCATTTT.